A single sample is the source of the 11 T cell receptor beta chains below, sequenced in a study of shared clonotypes between healthy human individuals. Generated by immunoSEQ multiplex PCR, the TCRdb table keeps only in-frame clones and is missing some. This sample has 2 million to 3 million clones, with around nine tenths found just once. Material: naive CD4+ T cells sorted from blood. Indicated subset: CD45RA+ positively selected. The receptors come from a young man in good health.

The CDR3 region has the DNA TGTGCCACCACTAGCGGGGGTCTCCCCTCCGAGCAGTACTTC. Protein sequence: CATTSGGLPSEQYF. The J gene is TRBJ2-7, the V gene TRBV19; 11 positions agree with TRBD2. Germline lookup yields CDR1 LNHDA and CDR2 SQIVND (reference sequence). There are 14 residues in the CDR3. J was trimmed by 6 bases and V by 10 bases; bases with no gene match: 11.

On this clone: This sample includes further DNA sequences coding for the same CDR3. V is TRBV5-5 and J is TRBJ1-2; D is uncertain. The germline V gene has CDR1 SGHKS and CDR2 YYEKEE (reference sequence). V was shortened by 0 bases and J by 4 bases, with 7 bases between the two germline ends. The CDR3 is 13 amino acids. CDR3 coding DNA: TGTGCCAGCAGCTTGGGGACTGCCTATGGCTACACCTTC. It is translated as CASSLGTAYGYTF.

This chain links TRBV9 with TRBJ2-7; TRBD2 aligns across 7 bases. V was clipped by 2 bases and J by 5 bases; unmatched bases: 13. Germline assignment: CDR1 SGDLS and CDR2 YYNGEE. This CDR3 has 16 residues. As DNA, the CDR3 is TGTGCCAGCAGCGTTTATGGGACTAACGTCTTCCACGAGCAGTACTTC. Translating it yields CASSVYGTNVFHEQYF. The full variable domain, in which reference TRBV9 and TRBJ2-7 provide the parts outside the CDR3, is DSGVTQTPKHLITATGQRVTLRCSPRSGDLSVYWYQQSLDQGLQFLIQYYNGEERAKGNILERFSAQQFPDLHSELNLSSLELGDSALYFCASSVYGTNVFHEQYFGPGTRLTVT.

Turning to this clone: Distinct nucleotide sequences in the sample also encode this CDR3. V is TRBV7-2 and J is TRBJ2-1; tentative D call: TRBD2 (5 bases). Germline values: CDR1 SGHTA, CDR2 FQGNSA. CDR3 size: 14 residues. The ends were cut back, 5 bases at V and 0 bases at J, with 8 bases in the middle. DNA for the CDR3: TGTGCCAGCAGCCCGGCGGGCTCCTACAATGAGCAGTTCTTC. Amino acids: CASSPAGSYNEQFF.

This clone was counted once. The chain combines TRBV9 with TRBJ2-5; no reliable D call. The CDR3 is made up of 15 amino acids. The germline V gene encodes CDR1 SGDLS and CDR2 YYNGEE. Trimming left V 4 bases short and J 4 bases short, with 17 bases between. The CDR3 loop reads CASSPQTSETETQYF. DNA for the CDR3: TGTGCCAGCAGCCCCCAAACCTCGGAAACAGAGACCCAGTACTTC.

This chain links TRBV5-4 with TRBJ1-2; TRBD1 aligns across 12 bases. This CDR3 region has 17 residues. Per the germline V gene, CDR1 is SGHNT and CDR2 is YYREEE (reference sequence). V shed 4 bases and J 1 base; nucleotides not matched to a gene: 8. CDR3 DNA sequence: TGTGCCAGCAGCCCCCCGGGACAGGGGGCGGTTAACTATGGCTACACCTTC. Protein sequence: CASSPPGQGAVNYGYTF.

This clone came up a few times. This chain's CDR3 is CASSFRQGGSGNTIYF. The CDR3 nucleotides are TGTGCCAGCAGTTTTAGACAGGGGGGCTCTGGAAACACCATATATTTT. V is TRBV27 and J is TRBJ1-3, with 9 bases matching TRBD1. The CDR3 consists of 16 residues. V dropped 3 bases and J dropped 0; count of bases not matched to a gene: 3. The germline gives CDR1 MNHEY, CDR2 SMNVEV (reference sequence).

The J gene is TRBJ1-5, the V gene TRBV30; the D gene is possibly TRBD1 (5 bases). CDR3 length equals 18 residues. Germline V gene data show CDR1 as GTSNPN and CDR2 as SVGIG (reference sequence). V was pared by 3 bases and J by 1 base, with 22 bases between. Here the CDR3 DNA reads TGTGCCTGGAGCGAGGTCAGTCCCTTTGGGGACAGCAATCAGCCCCAGCATTTT. The encoded protein is CAWSEVSPFGDSNQPQHF.

The CDR3 DNA is TGTGCCAGCAGCCCTGTAGGTACTAGCACAGATACGCAGTATTTT. Translating it yields CASSPVGTSTDTQYF. This sequence joins TRBV5-6 and TRBJ2-3; no clear D gene. The ends were cut back, 4 bases at V and 0 bases at J, with 12 bases in the middle. Germline values: CDR1 SGHDT, CDR2 YYEEEE. The CDR3 extends over 15 amino acids.

The genes are TRBV5-1 and TRBJ2-5; 10 bases fit TRBD2. Per germline, CDR1 SGHRS and CDR2 YFSETQ. With 4 bases clipped from V and 4 bases from J, the junction kept 10 bases outside the gene matches. This CDR3 has 16 residues. CDR3 loop: CASSLLTKREGETQYF. The CDR3 region has the DNA TGCGCCAGCAGCCTCCTCACCAAGCGGGAGGGAGAGACCCAGTACTTC.

This chain connects TRBV5-1 to TRBJ2-6; TRBD2 matches at 10 bases. The V and J ends lost 4 bases and 0 bases, in that order; junction bases with no gene match: 7. The V gene's germline CDR1 is SGHRS and CDR2 YFSETQ. This CDR3 has 18 amino acids. The CDR3 loop reads CASSESSGSFSGANVLTF. CDR3 nucleotides: TGCGCCAGCAGCGAGTCTAGCGGGAGCTTCTCTGGGGCCAACGTCCTGACTTTC.